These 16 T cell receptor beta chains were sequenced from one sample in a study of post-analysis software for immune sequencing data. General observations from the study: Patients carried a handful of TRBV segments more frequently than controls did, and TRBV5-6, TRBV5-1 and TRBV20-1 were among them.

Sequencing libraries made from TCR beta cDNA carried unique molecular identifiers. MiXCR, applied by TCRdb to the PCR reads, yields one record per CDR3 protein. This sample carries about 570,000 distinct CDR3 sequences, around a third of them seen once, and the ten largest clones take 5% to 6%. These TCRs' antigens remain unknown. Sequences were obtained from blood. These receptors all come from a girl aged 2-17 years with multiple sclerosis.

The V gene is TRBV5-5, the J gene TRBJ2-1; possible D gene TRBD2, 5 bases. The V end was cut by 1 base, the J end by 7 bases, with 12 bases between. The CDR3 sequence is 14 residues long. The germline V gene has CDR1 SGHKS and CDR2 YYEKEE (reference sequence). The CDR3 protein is CASSLIFPGNEQFF. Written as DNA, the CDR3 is TGTGCCAGCAGCTTGATCTTTCCGGGGAATGAGCAGTTCTTC.

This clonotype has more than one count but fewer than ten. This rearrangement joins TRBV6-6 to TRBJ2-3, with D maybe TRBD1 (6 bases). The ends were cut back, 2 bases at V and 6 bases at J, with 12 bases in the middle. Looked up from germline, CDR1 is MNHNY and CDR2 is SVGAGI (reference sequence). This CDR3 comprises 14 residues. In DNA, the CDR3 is TGTGCCAGCAGTTACGTGGGGGCAGGGGATACGCAGTATTTT. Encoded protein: CASSYVGAGDTQYF.

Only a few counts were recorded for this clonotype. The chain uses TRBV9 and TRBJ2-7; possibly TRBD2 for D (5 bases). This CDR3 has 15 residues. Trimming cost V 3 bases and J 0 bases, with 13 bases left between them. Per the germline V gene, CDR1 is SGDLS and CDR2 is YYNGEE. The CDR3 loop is CASSAGLGSSYEQYF. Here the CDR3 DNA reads TGTGCCAGCAGCGCAGGCCTGGGGAGCTCCTACGAGCAGTACTTC.

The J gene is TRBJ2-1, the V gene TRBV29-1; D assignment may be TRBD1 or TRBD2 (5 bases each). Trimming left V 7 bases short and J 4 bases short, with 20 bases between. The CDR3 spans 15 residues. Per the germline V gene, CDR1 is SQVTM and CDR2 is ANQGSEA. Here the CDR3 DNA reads TGCAGCGCTGCCGGGACGGAAGGATTTTACAATGAGCAGTTCTTC. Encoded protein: CSAAGTEGFYNEQFF.

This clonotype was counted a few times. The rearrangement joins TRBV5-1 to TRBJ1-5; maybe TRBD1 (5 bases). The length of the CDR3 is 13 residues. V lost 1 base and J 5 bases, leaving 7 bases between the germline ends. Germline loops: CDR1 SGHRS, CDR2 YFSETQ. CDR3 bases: TGCGCCAGCAGCTTGTCCAGGGATCAGCCCCAGCATTTT. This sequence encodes CASSLSRDQPQHF. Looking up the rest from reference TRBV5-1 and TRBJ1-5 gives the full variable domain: KAGVTQTPRYLIKTRGQQVTLSCSPISGHRSVSWYQQTPGQGLQFLFEYFSETQRNKGNFPGRFSGRQFSNSRSEMNVSTLELGDSALYLCASSLSRDQPQHFGDGTRLSIL.

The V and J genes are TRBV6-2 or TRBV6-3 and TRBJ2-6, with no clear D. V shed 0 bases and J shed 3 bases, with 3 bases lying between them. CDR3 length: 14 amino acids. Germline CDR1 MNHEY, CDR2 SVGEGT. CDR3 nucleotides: TGTGCCAGCAGTTACTCTGGTGGGGCCAACGTCCTGACTTTC. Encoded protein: CASSYSGGANVLTF.

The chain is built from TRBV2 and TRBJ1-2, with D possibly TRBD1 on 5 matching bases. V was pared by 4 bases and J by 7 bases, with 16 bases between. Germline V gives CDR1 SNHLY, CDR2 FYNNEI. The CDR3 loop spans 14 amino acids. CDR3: CASSVLAGRAGYTF. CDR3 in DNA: TGTGCCAGCAGTGTGCTGGCAGGGCGGGCTGGCTACACCTTC.

This chain's CDR3 is CSASSLDIPYGYTF. The CDR3 coding sequence is TGCAGTGCTAGTTCTTTAGACATCCCCTATGGCTACACCTTC. The rearrangement uses TRBV20-1 and TRBJ1-2; D uncertain. CDR3 length: 14 amino acids. The ends were cut back, 3 bases at V and 4 bases at J, with 15 bases in the middle. Germline lookup yields CDR1 DFQATT and CDR2 SNEGSKA (reference sequence).

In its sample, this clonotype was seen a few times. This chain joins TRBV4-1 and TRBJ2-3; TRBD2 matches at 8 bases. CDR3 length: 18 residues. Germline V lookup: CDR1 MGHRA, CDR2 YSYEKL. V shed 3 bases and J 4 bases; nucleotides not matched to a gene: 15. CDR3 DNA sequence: TGCGCCAGCAGCCACCCGGAATCGAGCGGGGGTGCGGCAGATACGCAGTATTTT. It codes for CASSHPESSGGAADTQYF.

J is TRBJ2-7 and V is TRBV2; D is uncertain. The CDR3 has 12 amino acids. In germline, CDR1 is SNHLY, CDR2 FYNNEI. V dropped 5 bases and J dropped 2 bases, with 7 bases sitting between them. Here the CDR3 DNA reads TGTGCCAGCAGTACACTCACCTACGAGCAGTACTTC. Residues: CASSTLTYEQYF.

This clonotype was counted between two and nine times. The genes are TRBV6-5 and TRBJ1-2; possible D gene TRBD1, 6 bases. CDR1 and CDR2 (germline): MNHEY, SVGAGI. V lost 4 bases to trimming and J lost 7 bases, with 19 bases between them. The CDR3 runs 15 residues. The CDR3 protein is CASSSSSSRGGGYTF. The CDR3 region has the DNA TGTGCCAGCAGTTCGTCGTCGTCCAGGGGAGGTGGCTACACCTTC.

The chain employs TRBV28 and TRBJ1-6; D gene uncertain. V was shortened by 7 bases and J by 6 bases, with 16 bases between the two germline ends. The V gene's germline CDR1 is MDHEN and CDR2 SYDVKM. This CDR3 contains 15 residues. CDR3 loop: CASTLPVGFNSPLHF. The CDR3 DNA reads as TGTGCCAGCACCCTACCCGTGGGGTTTAATTCACCCCTCCACTTT. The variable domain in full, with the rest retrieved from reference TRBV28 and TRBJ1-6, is DVKVTQSSRYLVKRTGEKVFLECVQDMDHENMFWYRQDPGLGLRLIYFSYDVKMKEKGDIPEGYSVSREKKERFSLILESASTNQTSMYLCASTLPVGFNSPLHFGNGTRLTVT.

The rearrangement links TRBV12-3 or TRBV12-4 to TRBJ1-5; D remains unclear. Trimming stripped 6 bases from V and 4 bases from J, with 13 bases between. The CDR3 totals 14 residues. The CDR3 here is CASRTDGLNQPQHF. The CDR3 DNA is TGTGCCAGCAGGACGGACGGCCTTAATCAGCCCCAGCATTTT.

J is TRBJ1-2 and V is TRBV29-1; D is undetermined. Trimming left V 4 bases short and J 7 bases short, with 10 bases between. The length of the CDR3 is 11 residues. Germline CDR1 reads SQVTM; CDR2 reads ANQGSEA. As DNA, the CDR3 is TGCAGCGTTGTAGGATTCCGTGGCTACACCTTC. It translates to CSVVGFRGYTF.

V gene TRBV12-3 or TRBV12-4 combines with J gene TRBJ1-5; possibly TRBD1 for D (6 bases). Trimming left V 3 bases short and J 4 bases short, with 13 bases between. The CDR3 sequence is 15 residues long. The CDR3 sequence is CASSFGQGNNQPQHF. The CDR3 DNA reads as TGTGCCAGCAGTTTCGGTCAGGGGAATAATCAGCCCCAGCATTTT.

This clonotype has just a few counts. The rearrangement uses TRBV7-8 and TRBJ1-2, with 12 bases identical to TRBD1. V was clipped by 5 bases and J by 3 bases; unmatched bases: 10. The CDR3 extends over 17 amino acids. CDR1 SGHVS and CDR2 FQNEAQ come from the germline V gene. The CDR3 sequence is CASSAGGTGGPHYGYTF. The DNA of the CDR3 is TGTGCCAGCAGCGCGGGGGGGACAGGGGGCCCACACTATGGCTACACCTTC.